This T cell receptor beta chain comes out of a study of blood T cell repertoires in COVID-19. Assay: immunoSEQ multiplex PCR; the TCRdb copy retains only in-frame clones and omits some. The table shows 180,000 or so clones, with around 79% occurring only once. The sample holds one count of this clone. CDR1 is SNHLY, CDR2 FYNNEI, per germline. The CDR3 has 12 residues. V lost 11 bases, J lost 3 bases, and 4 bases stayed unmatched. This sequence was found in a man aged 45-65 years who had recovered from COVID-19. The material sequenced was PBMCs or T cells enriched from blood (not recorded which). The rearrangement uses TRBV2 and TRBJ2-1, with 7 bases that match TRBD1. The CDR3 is CASGQFYNEQFF. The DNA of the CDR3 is TGTGCCTCGGGACAGTTCTACAATGAGCAGTTCTTC.